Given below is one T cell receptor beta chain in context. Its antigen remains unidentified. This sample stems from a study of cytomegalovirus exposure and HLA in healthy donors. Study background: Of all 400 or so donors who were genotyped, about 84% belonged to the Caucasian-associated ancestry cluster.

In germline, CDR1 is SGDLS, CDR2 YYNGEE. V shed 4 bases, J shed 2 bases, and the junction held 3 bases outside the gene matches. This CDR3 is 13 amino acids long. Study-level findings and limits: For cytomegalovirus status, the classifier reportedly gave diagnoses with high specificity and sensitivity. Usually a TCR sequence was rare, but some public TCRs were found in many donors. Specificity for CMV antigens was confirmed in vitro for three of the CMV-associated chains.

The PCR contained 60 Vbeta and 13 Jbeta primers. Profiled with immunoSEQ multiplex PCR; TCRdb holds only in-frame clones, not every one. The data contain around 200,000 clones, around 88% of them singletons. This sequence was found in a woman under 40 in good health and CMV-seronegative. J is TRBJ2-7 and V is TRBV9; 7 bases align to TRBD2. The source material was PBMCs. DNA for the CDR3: TGTGCCAGCAGCCCGGGAGGCCCCTACGAGCAGTACTTC. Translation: CASSPGGPYEQYF.